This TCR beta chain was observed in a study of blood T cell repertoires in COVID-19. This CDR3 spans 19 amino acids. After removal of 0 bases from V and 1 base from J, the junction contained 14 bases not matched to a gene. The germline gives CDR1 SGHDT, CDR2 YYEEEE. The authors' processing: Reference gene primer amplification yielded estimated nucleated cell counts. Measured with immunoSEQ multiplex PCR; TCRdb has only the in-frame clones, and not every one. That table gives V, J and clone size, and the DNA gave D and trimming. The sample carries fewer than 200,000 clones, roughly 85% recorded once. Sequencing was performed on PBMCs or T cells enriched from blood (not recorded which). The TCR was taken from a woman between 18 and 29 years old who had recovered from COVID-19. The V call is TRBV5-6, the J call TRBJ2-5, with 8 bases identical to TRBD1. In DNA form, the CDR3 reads TGTGCCAGCAGCTTGGTGACAGGGGACCCCTATATGTTCCAAGAGACCCAGTACTTC. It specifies CASSLVTGDPYMFQETQYF. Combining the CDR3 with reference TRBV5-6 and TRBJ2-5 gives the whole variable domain DAGVTQSPTHLIKTRGQQVTLRCSPKSGHDTVSWYQQALGQGPQFIFQYYEEEERQRGNFPDRFSGHQFPNYSSELNVNALLLGDSALYLCASSLVTGDPYMFQETQYFGPGTRLLVL.